The entry below describes one TCR beta chain. Original handling: Reference gene primer amplification gave estimated nucleated cell counts. Here immunoSEQ multiplex PCR was the method, and the copy in TCRdb shows in-frame clones only, minus some. V and J calls and clone size are given by that table; D and trimming were obtained from the DNA. The table includes 200,000 to 300,000 clones, about 86% detected once. The CDR3 runs to 16 residues. V dropped 0 bases and J dropped 0 bases, with 9 bases sitting between them. The germline V gene encodes CDR1 SGHRS and CDR2 YFSETQ. The sample is drawn from a study of blood T cell repertoires in COVID-19.

The chain carries TRBV5-1 and TRBJ1-4, with D unclear. This clonotype was sampled from a woman in her thirties who had recovered from COVID-19. Sequenced: peripheral blood. CDR3 in amino acids: CASSLESIATNEKLFF. In DNA form, the CDR3 reads TGCGCCAGCAGCTTGGAATCCATTGCAACTAATGAAAAACTGTTTTTT.